In this sample, the clone carrying this T cell receptor (beta chain) is medium-sized. This sample was taken from a study of low-dose radiotherapy and immunotherapy resistance in tumors. About the research overall: Fractions of 0.5 Gy went to Cohort 1 every 2 weeks, totaling 6.5 Gy. The study gave patients oral aspirin 300 mg daily for four cycles from cycle 1 day 1. Both drugs were delivered intravenously to patients (nivolumab 240 mg every two weeks and ipilimumab 1 mg/kg every six weeks).

The CDR3 extends over 15 amino acids. Losses at the gene ends were 5 bases for V and 2 bases for J; bases not matched to a gene: 6. Germline lookup yields CDR1 MNHNS and CDR2 SASEGT. Alpha and beta chains were covered, as first-strand cDNA relied on TRAV- and TRBV-specific primers. Amplification of TCRs used a constant-region primer and V-primer adapter for 20 PCR cycles. Each CDR3 protein is one row after TCRdb ran MiXCR on the reads. This table has roughly 38,000 distinct CDR3 sequences, around 20% appearing once. Time point of the sample: after trial treatment. Treatment in this sample: LDRT plus nivolumab, ipilimumab, low-dose cyclophosphamide and aspirin (RACIN trial). Nivolumab, ipilimumab, aspirin, low-dose cyclophosphamide and low-dose radiotherapy were all administered to the donors.

The rearrangement links TRBV6-1 to TRBJ2-1; 7 bases fit TRBD2. This receptor was identified in a female donor with ovarian cancer. The starting material was PBMCs, obtained after low-dose radiotherapy plus immunotherapy. CDR3 coding DNA: TGTGCCAGCAGTACCTCAACTAGCGCCTACAATGAGCAGTTCTTC. Translated: CASSTSTSAYNEQFF.